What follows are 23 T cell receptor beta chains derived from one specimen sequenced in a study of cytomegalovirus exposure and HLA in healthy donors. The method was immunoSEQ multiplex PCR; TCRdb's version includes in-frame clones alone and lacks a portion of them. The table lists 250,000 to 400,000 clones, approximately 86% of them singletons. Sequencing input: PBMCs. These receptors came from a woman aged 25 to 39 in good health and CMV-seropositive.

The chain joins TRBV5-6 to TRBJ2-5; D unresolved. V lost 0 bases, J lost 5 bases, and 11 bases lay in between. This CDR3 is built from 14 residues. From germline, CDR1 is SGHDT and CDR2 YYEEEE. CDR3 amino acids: CASSLEGFEETQYF. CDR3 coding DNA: TGTGCCAGCAGCTTGGAAGGCTTCGAGGAGACCCAGTACTTC.

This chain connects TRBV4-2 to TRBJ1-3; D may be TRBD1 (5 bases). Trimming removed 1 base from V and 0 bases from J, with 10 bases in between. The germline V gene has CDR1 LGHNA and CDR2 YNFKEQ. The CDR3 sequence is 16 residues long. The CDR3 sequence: CASSQGGHTSGNTIYF. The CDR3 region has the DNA TGTGCCAGCAGCCAAGGAGGACACACCTCTGGAAACACCATATATTTT.

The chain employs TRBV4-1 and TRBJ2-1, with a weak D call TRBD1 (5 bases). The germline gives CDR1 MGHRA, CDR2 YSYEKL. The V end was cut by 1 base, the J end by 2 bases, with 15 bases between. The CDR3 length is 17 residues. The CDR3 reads CASSQVVRTGTYNEQFF. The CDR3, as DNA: TGCGCCAGCAGCCAAGTGGTCAGAACAGGCACCTACAATGAGCAGTTCTTC.

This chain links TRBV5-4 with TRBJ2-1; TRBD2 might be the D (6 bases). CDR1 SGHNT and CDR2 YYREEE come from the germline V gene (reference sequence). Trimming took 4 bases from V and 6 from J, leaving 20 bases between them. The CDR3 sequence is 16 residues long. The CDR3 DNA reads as TGTGCCAGCAGCAAAAGTAGGAGGGGAGGAAGCAATGAGCAGTTCTTC. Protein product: CASSKSRRGGSNEQFF.

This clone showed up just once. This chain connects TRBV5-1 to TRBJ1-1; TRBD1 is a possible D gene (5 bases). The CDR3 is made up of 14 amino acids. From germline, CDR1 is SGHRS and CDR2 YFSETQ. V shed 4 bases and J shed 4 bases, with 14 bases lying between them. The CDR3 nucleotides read TGCGCCAGCAGCGGCAACCCTCAGGGCACTGAAGCTTTCTTT. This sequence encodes CASSGNPQGTEAFF.

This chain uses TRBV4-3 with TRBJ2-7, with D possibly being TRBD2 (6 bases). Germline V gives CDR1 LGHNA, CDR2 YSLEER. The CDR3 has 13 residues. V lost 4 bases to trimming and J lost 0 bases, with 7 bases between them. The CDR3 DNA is TGCGCCAGCAGCCTCGGGAGCTCCTACGAGCAGTACTTC. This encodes CASSLGSSYEQYF.

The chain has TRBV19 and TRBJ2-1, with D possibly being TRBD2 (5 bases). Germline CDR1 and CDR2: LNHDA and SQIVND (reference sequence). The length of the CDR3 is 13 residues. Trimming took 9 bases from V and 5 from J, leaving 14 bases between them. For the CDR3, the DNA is TGTGCCAGCGCCCCGGGAACCCACAATGAGCAGTTCTTC. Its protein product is CASAPGTHNEQFF.

CDR3 sequence: CASSLGLAGGQETQYF. Here the CDR3 DNA reads TGTGCCAGCAGCTTGGGACTAGCGGGGGGCCAAGAGACCCAGTACTTC. The rearrangement uses TRBV5-4 and TRBJ2-5, with 13 bases aligning to TRBD2. The CDR3 is 16 amino acids. J lost 1 base, V lost 0 bases, and 0 bases had no gene match. From germline, CDR1 is SGHNT and CDR2 YYREEE (reference sequence).

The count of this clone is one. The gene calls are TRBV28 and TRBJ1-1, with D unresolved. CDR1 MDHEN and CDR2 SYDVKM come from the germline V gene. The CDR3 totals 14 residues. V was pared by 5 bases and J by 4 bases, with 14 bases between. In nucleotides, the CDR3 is TGTGCCAGCAGTCTACACATGGGGAGCACTGAAGCTTTCTTT. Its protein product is CASSLHMGSTEAFF. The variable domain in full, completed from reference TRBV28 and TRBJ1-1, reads DVKVTQSSRYLVKRTGEKVFLECVQDMDHENMFWYRQDPGLGLRLIYFSYDVKMKEKGDIPEGYSVSREKKERFSLILESASTNQTSMYLCASSLHMGSTEAFFGQGTRLTVV.

The CDR3 here is CASSYQGYGYTF. CDR3 in DNA: TGTGCCAGCAGCTATCAGGGCTATGGCTACACCTTC. The chain carries TRBV11-2 and TRBJ1-2, with D tentatively TRBD1 (5 bases). The CDR3 covers 12 residues. Germline V gene lookup returns CDR1 SGHAT and CDR2 FQNNGV. The V end lost 4 bases, the J end lost 4 bases, and 7 bases lay between the germline ends.

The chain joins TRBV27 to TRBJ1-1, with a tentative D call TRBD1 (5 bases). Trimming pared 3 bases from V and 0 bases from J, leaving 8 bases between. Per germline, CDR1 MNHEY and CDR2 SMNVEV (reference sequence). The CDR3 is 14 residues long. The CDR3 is CASSFGQMNTEAFF. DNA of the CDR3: TGTGCCAGCAGTTTCGGACAAATGAACACTGAAGCTTTCTTT.

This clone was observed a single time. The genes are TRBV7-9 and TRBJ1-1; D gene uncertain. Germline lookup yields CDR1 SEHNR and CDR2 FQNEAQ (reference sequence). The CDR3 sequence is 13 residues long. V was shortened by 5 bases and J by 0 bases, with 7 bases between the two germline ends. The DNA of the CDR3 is TGTGCCAGCAGCGCCCCCATGAACACTGAAGCTTTCTTT. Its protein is CASSAPMNTEAFF.

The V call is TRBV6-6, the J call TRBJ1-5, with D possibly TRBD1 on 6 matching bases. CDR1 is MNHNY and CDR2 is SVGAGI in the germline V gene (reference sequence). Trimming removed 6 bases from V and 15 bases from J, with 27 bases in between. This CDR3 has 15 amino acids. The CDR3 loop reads CASSPSRDGFMGAHF. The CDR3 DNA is TGTGCCAGCAGCCCAAGCCGGGACGGTTTTATGGGGGCGCATTTT.

CDR3 residues: CASSGGLRLANVLTF. CDR3 DNA: TGTGCCAGCAGTGGGGGGTTGAGGCTGGCCAACGTCCTGACTTTC. This chain joins TRBV2 and TRBJ2-6; either TRBD1 or TRBD2 may fit D (5 bases each). The V gene's germline CDR1 is SNHLY and CDR2 FYNNEI. V was pared by 4 bases and J by 6 bases, with 13 bases between. The CDR3 has 15 residues.

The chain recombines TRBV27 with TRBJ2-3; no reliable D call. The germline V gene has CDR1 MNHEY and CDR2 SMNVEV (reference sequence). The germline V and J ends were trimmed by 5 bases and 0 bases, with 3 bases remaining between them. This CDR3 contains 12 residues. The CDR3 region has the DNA TGTGCCAGCAGTATAAGCACAGATACGCAGTATTTT. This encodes CASSISTDTQYF.

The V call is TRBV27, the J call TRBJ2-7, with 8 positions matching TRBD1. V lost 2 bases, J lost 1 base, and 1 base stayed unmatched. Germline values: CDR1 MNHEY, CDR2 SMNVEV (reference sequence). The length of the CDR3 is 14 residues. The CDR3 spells CASSLGDRSYEQYF. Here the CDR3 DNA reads TGTGCCAGCAGTTTAGGGGACAGGTCCTACGAGCAGTACTTC.

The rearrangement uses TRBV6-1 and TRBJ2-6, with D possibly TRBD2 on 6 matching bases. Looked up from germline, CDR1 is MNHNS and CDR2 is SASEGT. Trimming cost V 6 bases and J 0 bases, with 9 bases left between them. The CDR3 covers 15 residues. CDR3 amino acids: CASSAEGSGANVLTF. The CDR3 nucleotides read TGTGCCAGCAGCGCGGAGGGCTCTGGGGCCAACGTCCTGACTTTC.

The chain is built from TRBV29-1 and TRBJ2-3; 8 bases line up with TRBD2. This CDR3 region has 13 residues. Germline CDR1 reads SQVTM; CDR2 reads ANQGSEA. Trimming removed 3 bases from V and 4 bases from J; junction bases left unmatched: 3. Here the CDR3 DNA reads TGCAGCGTTGAGCGGGGGGAATCAGATACGCAGTATTTT. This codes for CSVERGESDTQYF.

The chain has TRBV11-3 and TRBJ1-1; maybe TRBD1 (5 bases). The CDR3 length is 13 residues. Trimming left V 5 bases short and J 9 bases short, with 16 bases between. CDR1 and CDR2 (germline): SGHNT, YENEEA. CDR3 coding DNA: TGTGCCAGCAGCCAAACCGGGACTGATAAAGCTTTCTTT. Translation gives CASSQTGTDKAFF.

The CDR3: CASRASGRAVEQFF. The CDR3 DNA follows: TGTGCCAGCAGGGCTAGCGGGAGGGCCGTTGAGCAGTTCTTC. The chain employs TRBV6-4 and TRBJ2-1; TRBD2 aligns across 12 bases. The trim removed 6 bases at V and 9 bases at J, leaving 6 bases unmatched. The germline V gene encodes CDR1 MRHNA and CDR2 SNTAGT. CDR3 length: 14 amino acids.

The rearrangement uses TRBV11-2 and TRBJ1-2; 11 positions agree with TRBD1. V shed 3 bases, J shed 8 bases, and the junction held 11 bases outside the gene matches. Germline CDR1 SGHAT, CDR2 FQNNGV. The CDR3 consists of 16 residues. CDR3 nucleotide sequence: TGTGCCAGCAGCTTCTTGCGGACAGGGGGCGGTCCGGGCTACACCTTC. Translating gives CASSFLRTGGGPGYTF.

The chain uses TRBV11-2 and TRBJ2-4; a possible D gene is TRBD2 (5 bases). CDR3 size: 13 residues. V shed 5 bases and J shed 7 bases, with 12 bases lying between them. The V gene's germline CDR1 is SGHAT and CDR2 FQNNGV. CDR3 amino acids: CASSRELGNIQYF. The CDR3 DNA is TGTGCCAGCAGCAGGGAGCTCGGGAACATTCAGTACTTC.

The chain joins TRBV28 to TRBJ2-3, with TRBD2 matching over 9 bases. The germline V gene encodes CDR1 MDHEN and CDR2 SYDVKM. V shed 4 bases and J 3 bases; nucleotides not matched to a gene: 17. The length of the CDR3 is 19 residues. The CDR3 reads CASSSPNFLASGGTDTQYF. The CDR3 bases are TGTGCCAGCAGTTCCCCCAACTTTCTAGCGAGCGGGGGGACAGATACGCAGTATTTT.